Below are 26 T cell receptor beta chains sequenced from a single sample in a study of CD8 T cells in ankylosing spondylitis. TCRdb itself ran the 5' RACE reads through MiXCR, one entry per CDR3 protein. This sample has 200,000 to 250,000 distinct CDR3 sequences, with 8% to 11% found just once. The specimen sequenced was blood, either unsorted or a sorted T cell fraction (not recorded which). These receptor sequences come from a male donor with ankylosing spondylitis or in good health (not recorded which).

This clonotype was seen at least ten times. This chain joins TRBV5-1 and TRBJ2-1, with 11 bases identical to TRBD2. The V and J ends lost 4 bases and 8 bases, in that order; junction bases with no gene match: 8. The CDR3 covers 15 residues. The germline V gene has CDR1 SGHRS and CDR2 YFSETQ. CDR3 in amino acids: CASSVPSGGYDEQFF. The CDR3 DNA sequence: TGCGCCAGCAGCGTTCCTAGCGGGGGGTACGATGAGCAGTTCTTC.

This clonotype appeared many times. One end of the junction is discordant with germline, which a read error may explain. This chain uses TRBV6-5 with TRBJ2-3; a possible D gene is TRBD1 (6 bases). Germline CDR1 reads MNHEY; CDR2 reads SVGAGI. CDR3 length: 16 amino acids. CDR3 DNA: TGTGCCAGCAGTTACTCTGGGGCCAGGGGTCTAGATTCGCAGTATTTT. It codes for CASSYSGARGLDSQYF.

The V gene is TRBV3-1, the J gene TRBJ2-3; 12 nucleotides line up with TRBD2. The germline V gene has CDR1 LGHDT and CDR2 YNNKEL (reference sequence). V lost 4 bases to trimming and J lost 4 bases; unmatched junction nucleotides: 6. The CDR3 contains 16 residues. CDR3 sequence (DNA): TGTGCCAGCAGCCGGAGGACTAGCGGGGAGCCAGATACGCAGTATTTT. Protein product: CASSRRTSGEPDTQYF.

This chain connects TRBV12-3 or TRBV12-4 to TRBJ2-1; D might be TRBD1 or TRBD2, each matching 5 bases. The CDR3 extends over 11 amino acids. Trimming took off 3 bases at V and 12 bases at J, with 9 bases between the two ends. The CDR3 reads CASSFGAGQFF. The CDR3 nucleotides read TGTGCCAGCAGTTTCGGGGCAGGGCAGTTCTTC.

This clonotype was counted between two and nine times. The chain links TRBV7-3 to TRBJ1-2; D perhaps matches TRBD1 (5 bases). CDR1 SGHTA and CDR2 FQGTGA come from the germline V gene. Trimming pared 2 bases from V and 6 bases from J, leaving 16 bases between. The CDR3 has 15 amino acids. The CDR3: CASSLDPGTGNGYTF. CDR3 bases: TGTGCCAGCAGCTTAGACCCAGGGACGGGGAATGGCTACACCTTC.

This clonotype has a count of ten or more. The V and J genes are TRBV7-3 and TRBJ1-1; TRBD1 matches 9 bases. The trim removed 1 base at V and 2 bases at J, leaving 17 bases unmatched. CDR1 is SGHTA and CDR2 is FQGTGA in the germline V gene. The CDR3 length is 20 residues. The CDR3 spells CASSLISRRDYRGLNTEAFF. Written as DNA, the CDR3 is TGTGCCAGCAGCTTAATCTCTCGAAGGGACTACAGGGGGCTAAACACTGAAGCTTTCTTT. Full variable domain (outside the CDR3, taken from reference TRBV7-3 and TRBJ1-1): GAGVSQTPSNKVTEKGKYVELRCDPISGHTALYWYRQSLGQGPEFLIYFQGTGAADDSGLPNDRFFAVRPEGSVSTLKIQRTERGDSAVYLCASSLISRRDYRGLNTEAFFGQGTRLTVV.

Here the CDR3 DNA reads TGTGCCAGCAGCCTGGCAAGCACCTACGAGCAGTACTTC. Its protein product is CASSLASTYEQYF. V gene TRBV14 combines with J gene TRBJ2-7; no clear D. The germline V gene has CDR1 SGHDN and CDR2 FVKESK. The CDR3 covers 13 residues. Trimming shortened V by 4 bases and J by 2 bases, and 9 bases separated the two germline ends.

This clonotype came up many times. The chain links TRBV12-3 or TRBV12-4 to TRBJ2-7; D not resolved. Trimming took 0 bases from V and 7 from J, leaving 10 bases between them. The CDR3 extends over 13 amino acids. This chain's CDR3 is CASSLAGLEEQYF. CDR3 nucleotides: TGTGCCAGCAGTTTAGCAGGGCTGGAAGAGCAGTACTTC.

This clonotype appeared a few times. The chain recombines TRBV4-2 with TRBJ1-4; D remains unclear. The V end lost 1 base, the J end lost 5 bases, and 8 bases lay between the germline ends. The CDR3 loop spans 14 amino acids. From germline, CDR1 is LGHNA and CDR2 YNFKEQ. The chain's CDR3 is CASSQGNSNEKLFF. The CDR3 region has the DNA TGTGCCAGCAGCCAAGGTAACAGCAATGAAAAACTGTTTTTT.

This clonotype has at least ten counts. The V and J genes are TRBV20-1 and TRBJ1-2; 7 bases are a match to TRBD1. The CDR3 sequence is 12 residues long. The V and J ends lost 3 bases and 8 bases, in that order; junction bases with no gene match: 6. Germline V gives CDR1 DFQATT, CDR2 SNEGSKA (reference sequence). The CDR3 DNA follows: TGCAGTGCTAGCCTAACAGGGGCAGGCTACACCTTC. This gives the protein CSASLTGAGYTF.

The CDR3 DNA reads TGTGCCAGCAGCTTAGCTTTCGGGAACAATCAGCCCCAGCATTTT. Translating it yields CASSLAFGNNQPQHF. The V call is TRBV7-2, the J call TRBJ1-5; D is ambiguous. V was pared by 0 bases and J by 3 bases, with 9 bases between. There are 15 residues in the CDR3. Germline assignment: CDR1 SGHTA and CDR2 FQGNSA.

V and J are TRBV12-3 or TRBV12-4 and TRBJ1-1; D unclear. The CDR3 extends over 13 amino acids. Trimming removed 5 bases at V and 6 bases at J, with 13 bases between. CDR3 nucleotide sequence: TGTGCCAGCAGTCCATCGGTCGGGGCTGAAGCTTTCTTT. Translation: CASSPSVGAEAFF.

The V gene is TRBV5-6, the J gene TRBJ2-7; a weak D match, TRBD2 (6 bases). V lost 0 bases and J lost 5, with 12 bases in between. The CDR3 contains 14 residues. Germline V lookup: CDR1 SGHDT, CDR2 YYEEEE. The CDR3 region is CASSLDPGVDEQYF. The CDR3 DNA sequence: TGTGCCAGCAGCTTGGACCCGGGGGTAGACGAGCAGTACTTC. Full variable domain (rest looked up from reference TRBV5-6 and TRBJ2-7): DAGVTQSPTHLIKTRGQQVTLRCSPKSGHDTVSWYQQALGQGPQFIFQYYEEEERQRGNFPDRFSGHQFPNYSSELNVNALLLGDSALYLCASSLDPGVDEQYFGPGTRLTVT.

This clonotype has a handful of counts. The chain recombines TRBV3-1 with TRBJ2-7, with 10 bases lining up with TRBD1. V trimming: 3 bases; J trimming: 4 bases; junction bases outside the gene matches: 6. Germline loops: CDR1 LGHDT, CDR2 YNNKEL (reference sequence). There are 15 residues in the CDR3. The CDR3 region has the DNA TGTGCCAGCAGCCACCGGGACAGGGGAGGTTACGAGCAGTACTTC. Amino acid sequence: CASSHRDRGGYEQYF.

This clonotype showed up many times. This rearrangement joins TRBV3-1 to TRBJ2-7; tentatively, D is TRBD1 (6 bases). V was clipped by 1 base and J by 2 bases, with 12 bases between them. CDR3 size: 15 residues. The germline V gene has CDR1 LGHDT and CDR2 YNNKEL (reference sequence). The CDR3 is CASSQVSTGTYEQYF. The CDR3 coding sequence is TGTGCCAGCAGCCAAGTATCTACAGGGACCTACGAGCAGTACTTC.

This clonotype was found many times. The rearrangement joins TRBV29-1 to TRBJ2-2, with D tentatively TRBD1 (5 bases). Trimming took off 0 bases at V and 6 bases at J, with 14 bases between the two ends. Germline lookup yields CDR1 SQVTM and CDR2 ANQGSEA. The CDR3 is 15 amino acids. The CDR3 spells CSVEDQGNGPGELFF. In DNA, the CDR3 is TGCAGCGTTGAAGATCAGGGAAACGGTCCCGGGGAGCTGTTTTTT.

The genes are TRBV20-1 and TRBJ2-5; unclear D gene. Germline values: CDR1 DFQATT, CDR2 SNEGSKA (reference sequence). The CDR3 length is 12 residues. Trimming stripped 5 bases from V and 7 bases from J, with 14 bases between. The CDR3 loop reads CSAHRSSGTQYF. CDR3 nucleotides: TGCAGTGCTCATAGGTCTTCCGGGACCCAGTACTTC.

The V and J genes are TRBV7-2 and TRBJ1-1, with D possibly being TRBD1 (6 bases). Trimming cost V 5 bases and J 11 bases, with 24 bases left between them. Looked up from germline, CDR1 is SGHTA and CDR2 is FQGNSA. The CDR3 length is 15 residues. CDR3 region: CASSPTGQTPFGAFF. DNA of the CDR3: TGTGCCAGCAGCCCAACGGGACAAACCCCTTTTGGGGCTTTCTTT.

This clonotype was counted many times. The CDR3 region has the DNA TGTGCCAGCAGCGTAGGGCTGAGGCAGCCCCAGCATTTT. Amino acid sequence: CASSVGLRQPQHF. The rearrangement uses TRBV9 and TRBJ1-5; no clear D. V was trimmed by 0 bases and J by 7 bases, leaving 8 bases between them. The CDR3 is 13 residues long. Germline V CDR1 and CDR2: SGDLS, YYNGEE.

In this sample, this clonotype turned up a few times. The chain has TRBV3-1 and TRBJ2-3; 9 bases agree with TRBD1. Looked up from germline, CDR1 is LGHDT and CDR2 is YNNKEL (reference sequence). V dropped 4 bases and J dropped 2; count of bases not matched to a gene: 7. There are 16 residues in the CDR3. CDR3 nucleotides: TGTGCCAGCAGCCGCCGACAGGGGGATTACACAGATACGCAGTATTTT. This sequence encodes CASSRRQGDYTDTQYF.

This clonotype has only a few counts. The rearrangement joins TRBV28 to TRBJ2-7; 11 bases line up with TRBD1. The CDR3 runs to 14 residues. Germline-derived CDR1 and CDR2 are MDHEN and SYDVKM. V lost 7 bases to trimming and J lost 11 bases; unmatched junction nucleotides: 13. Written as DNA, the CDR3 is TGTGCCAGCACCACGTTCCCGGGACAGGGGGTGGAGTACTTC. Translating it yields CASTTFPGQGVEYF.

For this clonotype: A much larger clonotype is one base distant, so this may be a read error. Here the CDR3 omits its conserved ending phenylalanine or tryptophan, so a read error is the likely source. The rearrangement uses TRBV11-2 and TRBJ1-6; D ambiguous. The CDR3 extends over 15 amino acids. The V end was cut by 1 base, the J end by 6 bases, with 10 bases between. Germline CDR1 reads SGHAT; CDR2 reads FQNNGV. DNA for the CDR3: TGTGCCAGCAGCTTAGTCGGGGATCTTAATTCACCCCTCCACTAT. This encodes CASSLVGDLNSPLHY.

This clonotype was picked up many times. The chain has TRBV7-9 and TRBJ1-5, with D hard to call. CDR3 length equals 16 residues. V was shortened by 0 bases and J by 3 bases, with 12 bases between the two germline ends. Germline V gives CDR1 SEHNR, CDR2 FQNEAQ (reference sequence). The CDR3 protein is CASSLASGEDNQPQHF. DNA for the CDR3: TGTGCCAGCAGCTTAGCGTCCGGGGAGGACAATCAGCCCCAGCATTTT.

V and J are TRBV6-1 and TRBJ1-6; no clear D gene. Germline CDR1 reads MNHNS; CDR2 reads SASEGT. V gave up 6 bases and J gave up 7 bases, with 10 bases separating them. The CDR3 loop spans 13 amino acids. This CDR3 is CASRWEVNSPLHF. The CDR3 DNA follows: TGTGCCAGCAGATGGGAAGTCAATTCACCCCTCCACTTT.

The sample holds many counts of this clonotype. The chain couples TRBV28 to TRBJ2-2; TRBD1 aligns across 7 bases. Trimming at V came to 10 bases and at J to 7 bases, leaving 9 bases not matched to a gene. This CDR3 contains 13 residues. CDR1 MDHEN and CDR2 SYDVKM come from the germline V gene. In nucleotides, the CDR3 is TGTGCCACCGTGAGGGGGCTTGGCGGGGAGCTGTTTTTT. Translated: CATVRGLGGELFF.

This clonotype has at least ten counts. The chain carries TRBV2 and TRBJ2-1, with TRBD1 matching over 12 bases. The CDR3 is 14 residues long. The V and J ends lost 3 bases and 10 bases, in that order; junction bases with no gene match: 4. CDR1 is SNHLY and CDR2 is FYNNEI in the germline V gene. The CDR3 DNA is TGTGCCAGCAGTGAGGGGACAGGGGGCTACGAGCAGTTCTTC. As protein: CASSEGTGGYEQFF.